The 25 T cell receptor beta chains below all came from one sample that was sequenced in a study of cytomegalovirus exposure and HLA in healthy donors. In the PCR, 60 Vbeta and 13 Jbeta primers were used. The repertoire was sequenced with immunoSEQ multiplex PCR; TCRdb's copy has only in-frame clones and lacks some. The table shows roughly 120,000 clones, with 73% occurring only once. Material: PBMCs. The origin of the receptors is a middle-aged woman in good health and CMV-seronegative.

The rearrangement uses TRBV9 and TRBJ2-1; possible D gene TRBD1, 5 bases. This CDR3 contains 17 residues. The V end was cut by 0 bases, the J end by 1 base, with 14 bases between. Per germline, CDR1 SGDLS and CDR2 YYNGEE. The DNA for the CDR3 is TGTGCCAGCAGCGTAGTCCCCGGGCAGGGATCCTACAATGAGCAGTTCTTC. It is translated as CASSVVPGQGSYNEQFF.

V and J are TRBV6-5 and TRBJ2-5, with D tentatively TRBD1 (6 bases). The DNA end lines up better with TRBJ2-7; the J call may be wrong. Germline V lookup: CDR1 MNHEY, CDR2 SVGAGI. The CDR3 consists of 15 residues. The DNA for the CDR3 is TGTGCCAGCAGTTACAGGGACACCCCGGCCGACGAGCAGTACTTC. Encoded protein: CASSYRDTPADEQYF.

This sequence joins TRBV7-7 and TRBJ2-5, with TRBD2 matching over 7 bases. V shed 4 bases and J 1 base; nucleotides not matched to a gene: 6. Looked up from germline, CDR1 is SSHAT and CDR2 is FNYEAQ (reference sequence). This CDR3 is built from 15 residues. The chain's CDR3 is CASSSGGGGQETQYF. Here the CDR3 DNA reads TGTGCCAGCAGCTCGGGTGGGGGGGGCCAAGAGACCCAGTACTTC.

The chain carries TRBV27 and TRBJ1-1; 7 bases map to TRBD1. The germline V gene has CDR1 MNHEY and CDR2 SMNVEV (reference sequence). Unmatched junction bases numbered 6, after V lost 3 bases and J lost 5 bases. CDR3 length: 14 residues. This CDR3 is CASSLEGAQTEAFF. CDR3 coding DNA: TGTGCCAGCAGTTTGGAGGGGGCTCAGACTGAAGCTTTCTTT.

The chain carries TRBV9 and TRBJ1-4; unclear D gene. There are 13 residues in the CDR3. V shed 0 bases and J shed 8 bases, with 8 bases lying between them. Germline CDR1 is SGDLS and CDR2 is YYNGEE. The CDR3 loop is CASSVAPGEKLFF. CDR3 nucleotides: TGTGCCAGCAGCGTAGCTCCGGGGGAAAAACTGTTTTTT.

The chain has TRBV4-2 and TRBJ2-1; D possibly corresponds to TRBD1 (6 bases). Trimming removed 3 bases at V and 3 bases at J, with 15 bases between. Per germline, CDR1 LGHNA and CDR2 YNFKEQ. CDR3 length equals 16 residues. CDR3 sequence (DNA): TGTGCCAGCAGCCATCGATCATTGGACAGCTACAATGAGCAGTTCTTC. This sequence encodes CASSHRSLDSYNEQFF.

This clone was seen a handful of times. This rearrangement joins TRBV30 to TRBJ2-7, with 7 bases identical to TRBD1. The V segment lost 0 bases and the J segment 1 base; nucleotides outside the gene matches: 3. This CDR3 comprises 14 residues. Germline CDR1 GTSNPN, CDR2 SVGIG (reference sequence). In DNA, the CDR3 is TGTGCCTGGAGTGTTGGGGGACAGTCCTACGAGCAGTACTTC. Protein product: CAWSVGGQSYEQYF.

A single count supports this clone. J is TRBJ2-3 and V is TRBV13; possible D gene TRBD2, 6 bases. This CDR3 is 17 amino acids long. Per germline, CDR1 PRHDT and CDR2 FYEKMQ (reference sequence). Between the trimmed V and J ends, which lost 4 bases and 2 bases, there was a span of 19 bases. Written as DNA, the CDR3 is TGTGCCAGCAGCTCCCCCCCCGGGGACTCCCCCACAGATACGCAGTATTTT. This gives the protein CASSSPPGDSPTDTQYF. Looking up the rest from reference TRBV13 and TRBJ2-3 gives the full variable domain: AAGVIQSPRHLIKEKRETATLKCYPIPRHDTVYWYQQGPGQDPQFLISFYEKMQSDKGSIPDRFSAQQFSDYHSELNMSSLELGDSALYFCASSSPPGDSPTDTQYFGPGTRLTVL.

Concerning this clone itself: The sample has other DNA sequences that encode this CDR3 too. This chain uses TRBV7-3 with TRBJ1-1; D not resolved. V was trimmed by 3 bases and J by 1 base, leaving 6 bases between them. The CDR3 covers 13 residues. Germline values: CDR1 SGHTA, CDR2 FQGTGA. The CDR3 is CASSLEGNTEAFF. DNA for the CDR3: TGTGCCAGCAGCTTGGAGGGGAACACTGAAGCTTTCTTT.

The chain couples TRBV7-8 to TRBJ1-4; 8 bases map to TRBD1. Unmatched junction bases numbered 11, after V lost 6 bases and J lost 5 bases. Looked up from germline, CDR1 is SGHVS and CDR2 is FQNEAQ. The CDR3 covers 16 residues. The CDR3 nucleotides read TGTGCCAGCAGTTTATCGGGACAGGATACAAATGAAAAACTGTTTTTT. Translating it yields CASSLSGQDTNEKLFF.

The chain combines TRBV19 with TRBJ1-2; TRBD1 matches 8 bases. Germline CDR1 reads LNHDA; CDR2 reads SQIVND (reference sequence). The length of the CDR3 is 14 residues. V was clipped by 3 bases and J by 12 bases; unmatched bases: 12. CDR3 sequence: CASSIGAGGAVDTF. In DNA form, the CDR3 reads TGTGCCAGTAGTATTGGGGCAGGGGGCGCGGTGGACACCTTC.

The table lists this clone with a few counts. The J gene is TRBJ1-5, the V gene TRBV2; weak D call: TRBD1 (6 bases). V lost 7 bases and J lost 2, with 12 bases in between. Germline CDR1 reads SNHLY; CDR2 reads FYNNEI. This CDR3 has 14 residues. The CDR3 spells CASMQQGGNQPQHF. The CDR3 DNA sequence: TGTGCCAGCATGCAACAGGGTGGCAATCAGCCCCAGCATTTT.

The CDR3 loop is CATSPDRGPNYGYTF. The CDR3 region has the DNA TGTGCCACCAGCCCCGACAGGGGGCCCAACTATGGCTACACCTTC. The chain has TRBV15 and TRBJ1-2, with 10 positions matching TRBD1. This CDR3 region has 15 residues. Germline V CDR1 and CDR2: LNHNV, YYDKDF (reference sequence). V lost 5 bases and J lost 2; bases outside the gene matches: 5.

V and J are TRBV4-2 and TRBJ2-1, with D perhaps matching TRBD2 (7 bases). The V and J ends lost 4 bases and 5 bases respectively, with 21 bases between them. CDR3 length: 17 residues. CDR1 and CDR2 (germline): LGHNA, YNFKEQ. The CDR3 region has the DNA TGTGCCAGCAGCCGCTATACGGCGGGGGAGGGGGACAATGAGCAGTTCTTC. Translation: CASSRYTAGEGDNEQFF.

In its sample, this clone was seen once. The chain uses TRBV7-2 and TRBJ2-5; 11 bases line up with TRBD1. From germline, CDR1 is SGHTA and CDR2 FQGNSA. The CDR3 totals 17 residues. V was clipped by 5 bases and J by 0 bases; unmatched bases: 8. CDR3 DNA: TGTGCCAGCAGCCGCTGGGGGACAGGGGGGTACCAAGAGACCCAGTACTTC. As protein: CASSRWGTGGYQETQYF.

This clone was recorded only once. The chain is built from TRBV7-2 and TRBJ2-3; TRBD2 matches 9 bases. J was trimmed by 4 bases and V by 1 base; bases with no gene match: 3. From germline, CDR1 is SGHTA and CDR2 FQGNSA. The CDR3 runs 15 residues. The CDR3 nucleotides read TGTGCCAGCAGCTTAGGGCTAGCGGGATCAGATACGCAGTATTTT. It specifies CASSLGLAGSDTQYF.

V is TRBV28 and J is TRBJ1-3, with unresolved D. V was cut by 3 bases and J by 0 bases, with 12 bases left in between. There are 16 residues in the CDR3. The germline CDR1 and CDR2 sequences are MDHEN and SYDVKM. CDR3 sequence reads: CASSFISRISGNTIYF. CDR3 nucleotide sequence: TGTGCCAGCAGTTTTATCTCGCGGATCTCTGGAAACACCATATATTTT.

CDR3 nucleotide sequence: TGTGCCAGCAGCGCGGCCCCTGGGGGGGAGCAGCCCCAGCATTTT. This encodes CASSAAPGGEQPQHF. The chain is built from TRBV9 and TRBJ1-5, with a weak D call TRBD1 (5 bases). Germline V gene lookup returns CDR1 SGDLS and CDR2 YYNGEE. The V end lost 3 bases, the J end lost 7 bases, and 17 bases lay between the germline ends. The CDR3 spans 15 residues. The variable domain in full, completed from reference TRBV9 and TRBJ1-5, reads DSGVTQTPKHLITATGQRVTLRCSPRSGDLSVYWYQQSLDQGLQFLIQYYNGEERAKGNILERFSAQQFPDLHSELNLSSLELGDSALYFCASSAAPGGEQPQHFGDGTRLSIL.

The V gene is TRBV7-3, the J gene TRBJ2-5; 8 bases line up with TRBD2. The J call may be wrong; the DNA end is better matched by TRBJ2-7. Germline CDR1 is SGHTA and CDR2 is FQGTGA. This CDR3 contains 15 residues. DNA for the CDR3: TGTGCCAGCAGCTCAAGCGGGGGCTCCAGCTACGAGCAGTACTTC. It translates to CASSSSGGSSYEQYF.

CDR3 amino acids: CASSLDHTDTQYF. In DNA, the CDR3 is TGTGCCAGCAGCTTAGACCACACAGATACGCAGTATTTT. J is TRBJ2-3 and V is TRBV11-2; D is ambiguous. Trimming removed 0 bases from V and 2 bases from J, with 3 bases in between. This CDR3 is 13 amino acids long. The germline CDR1 and CDR2 sequences are SGHAT and FQNNGV.

V usage is TRBV19 and J usage is TRBJ1-5, with TRBD1 matching over 7 bases. Germline CDR1 reads LNHDA; CDR2 reads SQIVND (reference sequence). The J segment lost 7 bases and the V segment lost 6 bases, leaving 12 bases of the junction unmatched. The CDR3 consists of 15 residues. CDR3: CASSPGRQGGQPQHF. The CDR3 DNA sequence: TGTGCCAGTAGCCCCGGGCGACAGGGCGGACAGCCCCAGCATTTT.

CDR3 region: CASSWTGARGEAFF. CDR3 nucleotide sequence: TGTGCCAGCAGCTGGACAGGGGCCAGAGGCGAAGCTTTCTTT. The chain recombines TRBV5-5 with TRBJ1-1; 9 nucleotides align to TRBD1. After removal of 3 bases from V and 8 bases from J, the junction contained 8 bases not matched to a gene. The germline CDR1 and CDR2 sequences are SGHKS and YYEKEE (reference sequence). The CDR3 runs 14 residues.

The CDR3 bases are TGTGCCAGCAGCCAAGATTACGGGATCCCTCCCTACGAGCAGTACTTC. Protein: CASSQDYGIPPYEQYF. This chain uses TRBV4-2 with TRBJ2-7; possibly TRBD2 for D (5 bases). This CDR3 comprises 16 residues. Germline V lookup: CDR1 LGHNA, CDR2 YNFKEQ. V lost 0 bases to trimming and J lost 2 bases, with 14 bases between them.

This chain uses TRBV7-2 with TRBJ2-2; 9 bases fit TRBD1. V lost 5 bases, J lost 6 bases, and 10 bases stayed unmatched. The CDR3 loop spans 16 amino acids. The germline V gene encodes CDR1 SGHTA and CDR2 FQGNSA. The CDR3 is CASSLGTGGRAGELFF. Here the CDR3 DNA reads TGTGCCAGCAGCCTCGGCACAGGGGGCCGGGCCGGGGAGCTGTTTTTT.

The V and J genes are TRBV11-2 and TRBJ2-5; TRBD1 aligns across 12 bases. Gene TRBJ2-7 matches the end of the DNA better, so the J call may be wrong. The CDR3 spans 15 residues. Germline values: CDR1 SGHAT, CDR2 FQNNGV. The DNA of the CDR3 is TGTGCCAGCAGCTTAGGGGGACAGGGGGCTACCGAGCAGTACTTC. It yields the protein CASSLGGQGATEQYF.